This is a list of T cell receptor beta chains from one sample in a study of human T cells and chemical hapten exposure. Via MiXCR, TCRdb re-called the 5' RACE reads, giving one row per CDR3 protein. The table shows some 150,000 distinct CDR3 sequences, with around 4.1% occurring only once. Receptors were obtained from a female donor in good health. Both conserved end residues are part of each CDR3. D genes are given only for firm matches. Clone size, where shown, is once, few, many, or a class for clones that have expanded.

>TRBV5-5|many|TRBJ1-6|-
CASSDPQSPLHF
TGTGCCAGCAGCGATCCCCAATCACCCCTCCACTTT
>TRBV20-1|few|TRBJ2-5|TRBD2
CSARVLAAPWTQYF
TGCAGTGCTAGAGTTCTAGCGGCCCCGTGGACCCAGTACTTC
>TRBV12-3/TRBV12-4|-|TRBJ1-5|-
CASSAGFMEPQHF
TGTGCCAGCAGTGCGGGTTTTATGGAGCCCCAGCATTTT
>TRBV27|many|TRBJ2-7|-
CAITRPARGTRVEQYF
TGTGCCATCACGAGACCGGCCCGCGGGACACGCGTGGAGCAGTACTTC
>TRBV6-6|many|TRBJ1-5|-
CASSYSGGGNQPQHF
TGTGCCAGCAGTTACTCCGGGGGCGGCAATCAGCCCCAGCATTTT
>TRBV11-1|many|TRBJ2-1|-
CATSTGYNYNEQFF
TGTGCCACCTCAACAGGGTATAATTACAATGAGCAGTTCTTC
>TRBV20-1|many|TRBJ1-6|-
CSAAGQSNNNSPLHF
TGCAGTGCCGCTGGGCAGTCAAATAATAATTCACCCCTCCACTTT
>TRBV7-3|many|TRBJ2-1|TRBD1
CASSPPGGTGGVNEQFF
TGTGCCAGCAGCCCCCCCGGAGGGACAGGGGGAGTGAATGAGCAGTTCTTC
>TRBV20-1|many|TRBJ1-2|-
CSASKGEGYTF
TGCAGTGCTAGTAAGGGTGAAGGCTACACCTTC
>TRBV13|-|TRBJ1-6|-
CASSLVGAGCNSPLHF
TGTGCCAGCAGCTTAGTAGGCGCAGGGTGTAATTCACCCCTCCACTTT
>TRBV6-2/TRBV6-3|many|TRBJ2-7|-
CASTPGYEQYF
TGTGCCAGCACGCCAGGGTACGAGCAGTACTTC
>TRBV7-2|many|TRBJ2-5|TRBD1
CASSLAFRTGQETQYF
TGTGCCAGCAGCTTAGCGTTTCGGACAGGGCAAGAGACCCAGTACTTC
>TRBV9|many|TRBJ2-5|-
CASSVDFRAGSETQYF
TGTGCCAGCAGCGTAGATTTCCGCGCAGGTTCGGAGACCCAGTACTTC
>TRBV7-7|many|TRBJ2-3|-
CASSFSPASTDTQYF
TGTGCTAGCAGCTTTAGTCCAGCGAGCACAGATACGCAGTATTTT
>TRBV29-1|-|TRBJ2-3|-
CGVEEITGGGAADTQYF
TGCGGCGTTGAAGAAATTACTGGGGGGGGGGCCGCAGATACGCAGTATTTT
>TRBV6-1|few|TRBJ1-2|-
CASSEGGGMTNYGYTF
TGTGCCAGCAGTGAGGGTGGTGGGATGACGAACTATGGCTACACCTTC
>TRBV3-1|-|TRBJ2-3|-
CASSSRKGTQYF
TGTGCCAGCAGCTCAAGAAAGGGTACGCAGTATTTT
>TRBV12-3/TRBV12-4|few|TRBJ1-1|-
CASSPARSEAFF
TGTGCCAGCAGTCCCGCACGTAGTGAAGCTTTCTTT
>TRBV20-1|many|TRBJ1-4|-
CSAENATNEKLFF
TGCAGTGCTGAAAATGCAACTAATGAAAAACTGTTTTTT
>TRBV18|many|TRBJ1-1|-
CASSPRGANTEAFF
TGTGCCAGCTCACCCAGAGGGGCGAACACTGAAGCTTTCTTT
>TRBV20-1|many|TRBJ1-2|-
CSARDSGEDYGYTF
TGCAGTGCTAGAGATTCCGGGGAGGACTATGGCTACACCTTC
>TRBV20-1|medium-sized|TRBJ2-7|-
CSARARARITYEQYF
TGCAGTGCTAGAGCTCGGGCCCGAATAACCTACGAGCAGTACTTC
>TRBV5-1|many|TRBJ2-3|TRBD1
CASSGAYRGRGDTQYF
TGCGCCAGCAGCGGCGCCTACAGGGGGCGCGGAGATACGCAGTATTTT
>TRBV9|few|TRBJ2-1|TRBD1
CASSVTGQGNSEQFF
TGTGCCAGCAGCGTAACGGGACAGGGTAACAGTGAGCAGTTCTTC
>TRBV7-9|many|TRBJ2-3|-
CASSLAVSTDTQYF
TGTGCCAGCAGCTTAGCTGTCTCCACAGATACGCAGTATTTT
>TRBV20-1|-|TRBJ2-7|TRBD2
CSASGLAGDEQYF
TGCAGTGCTTCAGGACTAGCGGGGGACGAGCAGTACTTC
>TRBV4-2|many|TRBJ2-5|TRBD1
CASSQGYRGPETQYF
TGTGCCAGCAGCCAAGGATACAGGGGGCCGGAGACCCAGTACTTC
>TRBV27|many|TRBJ2-7|-
CASSLMAGHHEQYF
TGTGCCAGCAGTTTAATGGCAGGGCACCACGAGCAGTACTTC
>TRBV12-3/TRBV12-4|many|TRBJ2-3|TRBD2
CASSLLAGGSTDTQYF
TGTGCCAGCAGTTTACTAGCGGGGGGGAGCACAGATACGCAGTATTTT
>TRBV2|many|TRBJ2-5|-
CASSETPKETQYF
TGTGCCAGCAGTGAAACCCCCAAAGAGACCCAGTACTTC
>TRBV4-3|-|TRBJ2-1|TRBD2
CASSQDDSGGATEQFF
TGCGCCAGCAGCCAAGATGATAGCGGGGGGGCCACTGAGCAGTTCTTC
>TRBV6-6|many|TRBJ2-3|-
CASSLTGRTDTQYF
TGTGCCAGCAGTTTGACAGGCCGCACAGATACGCAGTATTTT
>TRBV6-6|many|TRBJ2-1|TRBD2
CASSSISGGSYNEQFF
TGTGCCAGCAGTTCCATTAGCGGGGGGTCCTACAATGAGCAGTTCTTC
>TRBV28|-|TRBJ2-1|-
CASSFGGGRSYNEQFF
TGTGCCAGCAGTTTTGGCGGGGGCCGCTCCTACAATGAGCAGTTCTTC
>TRBV6-2/TRBV6-3|many|TRBJ2-5|TRBD1
CASSHLDRGLKETQYF
TGTGCCAGCAGTCACCTTGACAGGGGGCTCAAAGAGACCCAGTACTTC
>TRBV7-3|many|TRBJ1-2|-
CASSLDGSISYGYTF
TGTGCCAGCAGCCTCGACGGTTCGATTTCCTATGGCTACACCTTC
>TRBV25-1|many|TRBJ2-7|-
CASSEKQGEQYF
TGTGCCAGCAGTGAGAAACAGGGCGAGCAGTACTTC
>TRBV11-2|many|TRBJ2-7|-
CASSQWGQGTYEQYF
TGTGCCAGCAGCCAATGGGGGCAGGGCACCTACGAGCAGTACTTC
>TRBV7-8|many|TRBJ2-3|-
CASSSPPTLRGTDTQYF
TGTGCCAGCAGCTCGCCCCCCACCCTCAGGGGTACAGATACGCAGTATTTT
>TRBV5-1|many|TRBJ2-1|TRBD1
CASSPGTEDYNEQFF
TGCGCCAGCAGCCCCGGGACAGAAGACTACAATGAGCAGTTCTTC
>TRBV7-9|many|TRBJ2-3|-
CASSFMDGHTDTQYF
TGTGCCAGCAGCTTTATGGACGGACACACAGATACGCAGTATTTT
>TRBV29-1|-|TRBJ1-2|TRBD1
CSVEALFSGQGAGYTF
TGCAGCGTTGAAGCCCTCTTTTCCGGACAGGGGGCTGGCTACACCTTC
>TRBV5-1|many|TRBJ2-1|-
CASSGDNEQFF
TGCGCCAGCAGCGGGGACAATGAGCAGTTCTTC
>TRBV5-1|many|TRBJ2-5|-
CASSLAGSGTQYF
TGCGCCAGCAGCTTGGCCGGATCGGGGACCCAGTACTTC
>TRBV2|many|TRBJ2-4|-
CASSENTGGAKNIQYF
TGTGCCAGCAGTGAAAATACAGGCGGGGCCAAAAACATTCAGTACTTC